Presented here are 10 T cell receptor beta chains from one specimen sequenced in a study of blood T cell repertoires in COVID-19. Measured with immunoSEQ multiplex PCR; TCRdb has only the in-frame clones, and not every one. Of roughly 39,000 clones detected, 75% to 85% appear once; the ten largest clones hold about a quarter. Sequences were obtained from peripheral blood. The receptor set was obtained from a man aged 70-80 years with acute or convalescent COVID-19.

The rearrangement uses TRBV6-6 and TRBJ2-6; weak D call: TRBD1 (5 bases). The CDR3 totals 16 residues. CDR1 and CDR2 from the germline V gene are MNHNY and SVGAGI (reference sequence). Trimming took off 2 bases at V and 0 bases at J, with 8 bases between the two ends. CDR3: CASSYVQGSGANVLTF. CDR3 coding DNA: TGTGCCAGCAGTTACGTTCAGGGCTCTGGGGCCAACGTCCTGACTTTC.

This clone has just one count. The chain links TRBV28 to TRBJ2-1; D may be TRBD2 (5 bases). The CDR3 runs to 15 residues. V lost 5 bases to trimming and J lost 0 bases, with 11 bases between them. Germline V gives CDR1 MDHEN, CDR2 SYDVKM. CDR3 sequence (DNA): TGTGCCAGCAGTCAGGACTTGAGCTCCTACAATGAGCAGTTCTTC. Protein product: CASSQDLSSYNEQFF.

CDR3 in DNA: TGTGCCATCAAGGGGGGGGACAGGGGCTCCTACAATGAGCAGTTCTTC. The encoded protein is CAIKGGDRGSYNEQFF. This chain uses TRBV10-3 with TRBJ2-1; 10 positions match TRBD1. In germline, CDR1 is ENHRY, CDR2 SYGVKD. V shed 7 bases, J shed 0 bases, and the junction held 6 bases outside the gene matches. CDR3 length: 16 amino acids.

The chain combines TRBV5-1 with TRBJ1-6; the match to TRBD1 covers 7 bases. This CDR3 region has 15 residues. The germline V gene has CDR1 SGHRS and CDR2 YFSETQ. The trim removed 4 bases at V and 5 bases at J, leaving 6 bases unmatched. CDR3 protein: CASSIQGTNNSPLHF. CDR3 coding DNA: TGCGCCAGCAGCATACAGGGGACCAATAATTCACCCCTCCACTTT.

This clone was recorded only once. V and J are TRBV5-1 and TRBJ1-1; TRBD1 is a possible D gene (6 bases). Trimming removed 4 bases from V and 3 bases from J, with 13 bases in between. CDR1 and CDR2 (germline): SGHRS, YFSETQ. This CDR3 contains 14 residues. In DNA form, the CDR3 reads TGCGCCAGCAGCCCCGACAGGAGATACACTGAAGCTTTCTTT. This gives the protein CASSPDRRYTEAFF.

This clone was found once. V and J are TRBV5-1 and TRBJ1-4; D not resolved. Per germline, CDR1 SGHRS and CDR2 YFSETQ. This CDR3 region has 15 residues. V was shortened by 4 bases and J by 0 bases, with 10 bases between the two germline ends. Written as DNA, the CDR3 is TGCGCCAGCAGCGCCTCTGGAGCAACTAATGAAAAACTGTTTTTT. Residues: CASSASGATNEKLFF. The full variable domain, rest sourced from reference TRBV5-1 and TRBJ1-4, is KAGVTQTPRYLIKTRGQQVTLSCSPISGHRSVSWYQQTPGQGLQFLFEYFSETQRNKGNFPGRFSGRQFSNSRSEMNVSTLELGDSALYLCASSASGATNEKLFFGSGTQLSVL.

This chain joins TRBV28 and TRBJ1-6; 9 bases align to TRBD1. The CDR3 totals 15 residues. Germline assignment: CDR1 MDHEN and CDR2 SYDVKM. The trim removed 6 bases at V and 7 bases at J, leaving 7 bases unmatched. CDR3 in amino acids: CASRPWTGENSPLHF. In DNA form, the CDR3 reads TGTGCCAGCAGACCCTGGACAGGGGAAAATTCACCCCTCCACTTT.

The chain combines TRBV28 with TRBJ1-5, with D possibly matching TRBD1 (6 bases). Trimming removed 9 bases from V and 7 bases from J, with 16 bases in between. Germline V gene sequence: CDR1 MDHEN, CDR2 SYDVKM. The CDR3 extends over 13 amino acids. CDR3 nucleotides: TGTGCCAGTCAGGACAGAATCGAACAGCCCCAGCATTTT. It is translated as CASQDRIEQPQHF.

This chain's CDR3 is CASSDGGFTGELFF. CDR3 nucleotide sequence: TGTGCCAGCAGTGATGGGGGGTTCACCGGGGAGCTGTTTTTT. The genes are TRBV6-1 and TRBJ2-2, with a weak D call TRBD2 (6 bases). Germline CDR1 reads MNHNS; CDR2 reads SASEGT. The CDR3 runs 14 residues. V lost 3 bases and J 4 bases, leaving 9 bases between the germline ends.

The V and J genes are TRBV4-1 and TRBJ2-7, with TRBD2 matching 12 bases. This CDR3 has 17 residues. Germline V gene lookup returns CDR1 MGHRA and CDR2 YSYEKL. V shed 3 bases, J shed 3 bases, and the junction held 9 bases outside the gene matches. The DNA for the CDR3 is TGCGCCAGCAGCCACGACTCACGACTAGCGGGAGACTACGAGCAGTACTTC. Amino acids: CASSHDSRLAGDYEQYF.